Following are 19 T cell receptor beta chains from one sample sequenced in a study of blood T cells in healthy people across ages. PCR was performed a second time for about 6 to 12 cycles using a sample-barcoded 5' primer and a J-beta primer mix. TCRdb re-derived calls from the 5' RACE reads in MiXCR, one entry per CDR3 protein. The sample lists about 1,500,000 distinct CDR3 sequences, roughly 40% seen once, with 7% to 9% in the top ten. Sequenced: blood. All receptors come from a woman in her late teens or twenties in good health.

There are a few counts of this clonotype. This sequence joins TRBV20-1 and TRBJ2-4, with D tentatively TRBD1 or TRBD2 (6 bases each). Germline CDR1 and CDR2: DFQATT and SNEGSKA (reference sequence). The CDR3 consists of 12 residues. Trimming removed 2 bases at V and 5 bases at J, with 7 bases between. The CDR3 coding sequence is TGCAGTGCTAGAAGGGGGGAAAACATTCAGTACTTC. Its protein is CSARRGENIQYF.

The rearrangement uses TRBV7-9 and TRBJ2-5, with TRBD2 as a possible D gene (6 bases). This CDR3 is 15 amino acids long. Germline assignment: CDR1 SEHNR and CDR2 FQNEAQ (reference sequence). With 0 bases removed from V and 11 bases from J, the gap between germline ends came to 19 bases. The CDR3: CASSLAGGGYYEQYF. The CDR3 region has the DNA TGTGCCAGCAGCTTAGCGGGCGGAGGGTACTATGAGCAGTACTTC.

V and J are TRBV20-1 and TRBJ2-7, with 9 bases identical to TRBD2. The CDR3 spans 17 residues. V shed 6 bases, J shed 7 bases, and the junction held 22 bases outside the gene matches. CDR1 is DFQATT and CDR2 is SNEGSKA in the germline V gene (reference sequence). This CDR3 is CSAQETTSGPNPGEQYF. The CDR3 DNA reads as TGCAGTGCCCAGGAGACGACTAGCGGACCCAATCCCGGGGAGCAGTACTTC.

For this clonotype: A junction boundary mismatches the germline segment, possibly from a read error. V gene TRBV12-3 or TRBV12-4 combines with J gene TRBJ2-7, with D unresolved. CDR3 length: 13 amino acids. The CDR3 DNA reads TGTGCCAGCAGGTTAGGCCTTTACAATGAGCAGTACTTC. The encoded protein is CASRLGLYNEQYF.

Only a few counts were recorded for this clonotype. This rearrangement joins TRBV4-1 to TRBJ2-1; D uncertain. Germline CDR1 is MGHRA and CDR2 is YSYEKL. CDR3 length: 13 residues. Trimming shortened V by 0 bases and J by 12 bases, and 12 bases separated the two germline ends. The CDR3 here is CASSQEQRFGQFF. The CDR3 DNA reads as TGCGCCAGCAGCCAAGAGCAAAGATTTGGGCAGTTCTTC.

CDR3 DNA sequence: TGCAGTGCTATTGGTCTAGCGGGAGGCCCGGTTTACAATGAGCAGTTCTTC. Its protein product is CSAIGLAGGPVYNEQFF. The chain combines TRBV20-1 with TRBJ2-1; TRBD2 agrees at 11 bases. The CDR3 spans 17 residues. CDR1 DFQATT and CDR2 SNEGSKA come from the germline V gene (reference sequence). Trimming at V came to 4 bases and at J to 4 bases, leaving 12 bases not matched to a gene.

The chain uses TRBV2 and TRBJ2-3; TRBD2 matches 9 bases. Germline CDR1 and CDR2: SNHLY and FYNNEI. The ends lost 7 bases at V and 9 bases at J; junction bases unmatched: 5. This CDR3 comprises 12 residues. The CDR3 nucleotides read TGTGCCAGCAACCTTCTAGCGGGGACGCAGTATTTT. Amino acid sequence: CASNLLAGTQYF.

Details on this clonotype: The junction departs from germline at one end; a sequencing error may be responsible. Written as DNA, the CDR3 is TGTGCCAGCAGCCAAGACATAGGGGGAGGCTCCCACAATGAGCGGTTCTTC. Amino acid sequence: CASSQDIGGGSHNERFF. V gene TRBV14 combines with J gene TRBJ2-1; possibly TRBD1 or TRBD2 for D (6 bases each). Germline values: CDR1 SGHDN, CDR2 FVKESK. The length of the CDR3 is 17 residues.

V usage is TRBV7-2 and J usage is TRBJ1-3; no firm D call. CDR1 and CDR2 (germline): SGHTA, FQGNSA. There are 14 residues in the CDR3. Trimming took 2 bases from V and 7 from J, leaving 12 bases between them. The CDR3 is CASSLPDGRNTIYF. CDR3 bases: TGTGCCAGCAGCTTACCGGACGGGCGGAACACCATATATTTT.

The chain joins TRBV12-3 or TRBV12-4 to TRBJ2-7, with no clear D. The CDR3 extends over 14 amino acids. V was cut by 3 bases and J by 3 bases, with 12 bases left in between. CDR3 sequence reads: CASSFPSGIYEQYF. Written as DNA, the CDR3 is TGTGCCAGCAGTTTTCCCTCGGGCATCTACGAGCAGTACTTC.

This clonotype has just a few counts. The V call is TRBV7-2, the J call TRBJ2-5; D is uncertain. Trimming cost V 3 bases and J 11 bases, with 10 bases left between them. Germline V CDR1 and CDR2: SGHTA, FQGNSA. The CDR3 is 11 amino acids. The CDR3 sequence is CASSFYDEQYF. The CDR3 DNA follows: TGTGCCAGCAGCTTTTATGATGAGCAGTACTTC.

This clonotype was observed a few times. The chain has TRBV2 and TRBJ2-5; D remains unclear. Deletions cut 8 bases from V and 2 bases from J, with 12 bases between. The CDR3 is 13 amino acids. Germline V gives CDR1 SNHLY, CDR2 FYNNEI. The CDR3 DNA is TGTGCCAGCGGGCTTTTCGAGCAAGAGACCCAGTACTTC. Protein sequence: CASGLFEQETQYF.

The V gene is TRBV6-6, the J gene TRBJ1-5, with D hard to call. The germline V gene has CDR1 MNHNY and CDR2 SVGAGI (reference sequence). This CDR3 is 16 amino acids long. Trimming took 5 bases from V and 0 from J, leaving 14 bases between them. CDR3 nucleotide sequence: TGTGCCAGCAGTCCCCGGGGAGTATCTAGCAATCAGCCCCAGCATTTT. Protein product: CASSPRGVSSNQPQHF.

This clonotype occurred a few times. The chain has TRBV20-1 and TRBJ1-6, with 10 bases fitting TRBD1. The V gene end was trimmed by 6 bases and the J gene end by 7 bases; junction bases not matched to a gene: 6. CDR1 is DFQATT, CDR2 SNEGSKA, per germline (reference sequence). CDR3 size: 14 residues. CDR3 sequence reads: CSATGQGGNSPLHF. The CDR3 region has the DNA TGCAGTGCCACCGGACAGGGGGGGAATTCACCCCTCCACTTT.

V is TRBV4-1 and J is TRBJ1-4; TRBD1 is a possible D gene (5 bases). The CDR3 has 18 amino acids. V was clipped by 3 bases and J by 6 bases, with 23 bases between them. Germline V gene data show CDR1 as MGHRA and CDR2 as YSYEKL. The CDR3 DNA reads as TGCGCCAGCAGCCACCCGAAGTACGTGGGGGGGACTGATGAAAAACTGTTTTTT. It translates to CASSHPKYVGGTDEKLFF.

This clonotype occurred once. This chain joins TRBV27 and TRBJ1-6, with D maybe TRBD1 (5 bases). Germline CDR1 reads MNHEY; CDR2 reads SMNVEV (reference sequence). The CDR3 spans 17 residues. Trimming shortened V by 2 bases and J by 5 bases, and 16 bases separated the two germline ends. The CDR3 here is CASSLGAGRSNNSPLHF. CDR3 nucleotide sequence: TGTGCCAGCAGTTTAGGGGCAGGGAGGTCTAATAATTCACCCCTCCACTTT.

This clonotype was seen a few times. V gene TRBV10-2 combines with J gene TRBJ2-3; 7 positions match TRBD2. The CDR3 totals 13 residues. Germline assignment: CDR1 WSHSY and CDR2 SAAADI. Trimming cost V 6 bases and J 6 bases; bases outside gene matches: 6. CDR3 loop: CASRELARDTQYF. CDR3 in DNA: TGCGCCAGCAGGGAACTAGCGCGCGATACGCAGTATTTT.

The chain has TRBV20-1 and TRBJ1-2; TRBD1 aligns across 7 bases. V lost 0 bases to trimming and J lost 8 bases; unmatched junction nucleotides: 18. This CDR3 comprises 17 residues. Germline V gene data show CDR1 as DFQATT and CDR2 as SNEGSKA (reference sequence). The DNA for the CDR3 is TGCAGTGCTAGAGATTCCCCCGGGACAGCCCTTAGGAAAGGCTACACCTTC. Its protein product is CSARDSPGTALRKGYTF.

The V call is TRBV14, the J call TRBJ1-2; TRBD1 aligns across 9 bases. Germline V gene sequence: CDR1 SGHDN, CDR2 FVKESK. Losses at the gene ends were 5 bases for V and 5 bases for J; bases not matched to a gene: 12. The CDR3 covers 16 residues. The CDR3, as DNA: TGTGCCAGCAGCAGCGCGACAGGGGGAGGGGGATATGGCTACACCTTC. Translating it yields CASSSATGGGGYGYTF.